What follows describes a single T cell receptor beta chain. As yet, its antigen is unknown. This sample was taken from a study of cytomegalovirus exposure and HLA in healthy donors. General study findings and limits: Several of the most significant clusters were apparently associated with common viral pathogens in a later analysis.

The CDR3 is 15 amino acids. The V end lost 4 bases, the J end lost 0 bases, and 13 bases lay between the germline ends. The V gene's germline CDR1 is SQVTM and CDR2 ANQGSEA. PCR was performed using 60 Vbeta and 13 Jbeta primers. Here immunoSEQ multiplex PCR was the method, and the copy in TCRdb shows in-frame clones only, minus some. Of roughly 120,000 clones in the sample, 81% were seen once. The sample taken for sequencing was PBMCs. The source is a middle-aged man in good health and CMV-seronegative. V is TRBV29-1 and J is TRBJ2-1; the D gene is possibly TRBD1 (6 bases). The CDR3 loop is CSVGWGPSSYNEQFF. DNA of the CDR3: TGCAGCGTTGGGTGGGGGCCCAGCTCCTACAATGAGCAGTTCTTC.